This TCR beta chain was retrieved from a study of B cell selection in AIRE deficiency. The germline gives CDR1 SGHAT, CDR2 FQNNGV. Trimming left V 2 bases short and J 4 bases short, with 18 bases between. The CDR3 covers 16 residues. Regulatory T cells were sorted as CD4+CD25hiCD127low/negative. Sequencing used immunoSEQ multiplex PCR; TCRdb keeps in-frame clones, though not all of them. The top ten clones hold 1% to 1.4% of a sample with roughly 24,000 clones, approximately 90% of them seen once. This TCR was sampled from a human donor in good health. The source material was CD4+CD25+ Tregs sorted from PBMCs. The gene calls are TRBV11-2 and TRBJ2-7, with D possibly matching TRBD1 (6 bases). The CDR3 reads CASSLPSGTGLYEQYF. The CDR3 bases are TGTGCCAGCAGCTTACCCAGTGGTACAGGGTTGTACGAGCAGTACTTC.